Listed below are T cell receptor beta chains from one sample, sequenced in a study of blood T cell repertoires in COVID-19. Only in-frame clones appear in the TCRdb table, and some are missing; sequencing was by immunoSEQ multiplex PCR. The sample has 200,000 to 250,000 clones, over 65% seen once. The specimen sequenced was PBMCs or T cells enriched from blood (not recorded which). All receptors derive from a woman between 55 and 75 years old who had recovered from COVID-19. The CDR3 runs from the conserved cysteine through the conserved F or W. The D gene is left open where the match is weak. The size field is filled for only some rows; it gives once, few, many or a size class.

d_gene: NA; j_gene: TRBJ1-1; abundance: NA; v_gene: TRBV5-1; CDR3nt: TGCGCCAGCAGCTTGGGTATACAGGGAGCTAATGAAGCTTTCTTT; CDR3aa: CASSLGIQGANEAFF
d_gene: TRBD1; j_gene: TRBJ1-1; abundance: NA; v_gene: TRBV19; CDR3nt: TGTGCCAGTAGCGTTAACCCGGGACAGTTGAACACTGAAGCTTTCTTT; CDR3aa: CASSVNPGQLNTEAFF
d_gene: TRBD2; j_gene: TRBJ2-1; abundance: NA; v_gene: TRBV5-4; CDR3nt: TGTGCCAGCAGCACGACTAGCGGGAGGTACAATGAGCAGTTCTTC; CDR3aa: CASSTTSGRYNEQFF
d_gene: NA; j_gene: TRBJ2-1; abundance: NA; v_gene: TRBV28; CDR3nt: TGTGCCAGTGGGGAAGGGGATGAGCAGTTCTTC; CDR3aa: CASGEGDEQFF
d_gene: NA; j_gene: TRBJ1-6; abundance: NA; v_gene: TRBV9; CDR3nt: TGTGCCAGCAGCGTAGCGGCAGGCTCACCCCTCCACTTT; CDR3aa: CASSVAAGSPLHF
d_gene: NA; j_gene: TRBJ1-6; abundance: NA; v_gene: TRBV5-1; CDR3nt: TGCGCCAGCAGCCCCTCGGGGTGGTATAATTCACCCCTCCACTTT; CDR3aa: CASSPSGWYNSPLHF
d_gene: NA; j_gene: TRBJ1-2; abundance: once; v_gene: TRBV7-2; CDR3nt: TGTGCCAGCAGCTTATTCGGGGGAGCTAACTATGGCTACACCTTC; CDR3aa: CASSLFGGANYGYTF
d_gene: NA; j_gene: TRBJ2-4; abundance: NA; v_gene: TRBV12-5; CDR3nt: TGTGCTAGTGGTTTGGATCTTAATTCGGACATTCAGTACTTC; CDR3aa: CASGLDLNSDIQYF
d_gene: TRBD2; j_gene: TRBJ2-7; abundance: NA; v_gene: TRBV29-1; CDR3nt: TGCAGCGTTGAAATACTAGCGACGAACGAGCAGTACTTC; CDR3aa: CSVEILATNEQYF
d_gene: NA; j_gene: TRBJ1-3; abundance: NA; v_gene: TRBV19; CDR3nt: TGTGCCAGTAAACAGGGCCGCTCTGGAAACACCATATATTTT; CDR3aa: CASKQGRSGNTIYF
d_gene: TRBD2; j_gene: TRBJ2-1; abundance: NA; v_gene: TRBV7-3; CDR3nt: TGTGCCAGCAGCCTCACCTGGGCTAGCGGGGGGAATGAGCAGTTCTTC; CDR3aa: CASSLTWASGGNEQFF
d_gene: NA; j_gene: TRBJ1-3; abundance: NA; v_gene: TRBV10-3; CDR3nt: TGTGCCACGGAGCCCAACTCTGGAAACACCATATATTTT; CDR3aa: CATEPNSGNTIYF
d_gene: NA; j_gene: TRBJ2-7; abundance: NA; v_gene: TRBV5-1; CDR3nt: TGCGCCAGCAGCTGGCGGGCCACTGTAAGCTCCTACGAGCAGTACTTC; CDR3aa: CASSWRATVSSYEQYF
d_gene: TRBD2; j_gene: TRBJ2-7; abundance: NA; v_gene: TRBV4-1; CDR3nt: TGCGCCAGCAGCCAAGATTTAAGGCTAGCGGGGGTCTCCTACGAGCAGTACTTC; CDR3aa: CASSQDLRLAGVSYEQYF
d_gene: NA; j_gene: TRBJ2-3; abundance: NA; v_gene: TRBV5-1; CDR3nt: TGCGCCAGCAGCTCCGACAGGTTTACAGATACGCAGTATTTT; CDR3aa: CASSSDRFTDTQYF
d_gene: TRBD1; j_gene: TRBJ2-7; abundance: NA; v_gene: TRBV2; CDR3nt: TGTGCCAGCAGTGAGGCTTTGGGACAGGGCCCCGAGCAGTACTTC; CDR3aa: CASSEALGQGPEQYF
d_gene: NA; j_gene: TRBJ1-5; abundance: NA; v_gene: TRBV7-8; CDR3nt: TGTGCCAGCAGCTTAATTTCGGTGCAGGGTGATCAGCCCCAGCATTTT; CDR3aa: CASSLISVQGDQPQHF
d_gene: TRBD1; j_gene: TRBJ1-4; abundance: NA; v_gene: TRBV4-3; CDR3nt: TGCGCCAGCAGCCAAGATGGGGGACAGTTCAATGAAAAACTGTTTTTT; CDR3aa: CASSQDGGQFNEKLFF
d_gene: NA; j_gene: TRBJ2-3; abundance: NA; v_gene: TRBV7-2; CDR3nt: TGTGCCAGCTCAACTAGGGACACAGATACGCAGTATTTT; CDR3aa: CASSTRDTDTQYF
d_gene: TRBD2; j_gene: TRBJ2-3; abundance: NA; v_gene: TRBV29-1; CDR3nt: TGCAGCGTAAAGGATCCGTGGGCGGGGGGTAGCACAGATACGCAGTATTTT; CDR3aa: CSVKDPWAGGSTDTQYF
d_gene: NA; j_gene: TRBJ2-1; abundance: once; v_gene: TRBV19; CDR3nt: TGTGCCAGTAGTATGATCCCCGGCGGAAGCTCCTACAATGAGCAGTTCTTC; CDR3aa: CASSMIPGGSSYNEQFF
d_gene: NA; j_gene: TRBJ2-5; abundance: NA; v_gene: TRBV5-4; CDR3nt: TGTGCCAGCAGCTTTTATGGGGGGTTTCACAGAGAGACCCAGTACTTC; CDR3aa: CASSFYGGFHRETQYF
d_gene: NA; j_gene: TRBJ2-7; abundance: NA; v_gene: TRBV6-6; CDR3nt: TGTGCCAGCAGTTACTCGCTAGATGGGGAGCAGTACTTC; CDR3aa: CASSYSLDGEQYF
d_gene: TRBD2; j_gene: TRBJ2-1; abundance: NA; v_gene: TRBV12-5; CDR3nt: TGTGCTAGTGGGGATCGACTAGCGGGCTACAATGAGCAGTTCTTC; CDR3aa: CASGDRLAGYNEQFF
d_gene: NA; j_gene: TRBJ2-5; abundance: NA; v_gene: TRBV5-1; CDR3nt: TGCGCCAGCAAAAATCTCCCCACTCGTCAAGAGACCCAGTACTTC; CDR3aa: CASKNLPTRQETQYF
d_gene: TRBD1; j_gene: TRBJ1-1; abundance: NA; v_gene: TRBV6-6; CDR3nt: TGTGCCAGCAGGGGCGACAGGGTGAACACTGAAGCTTTCTTT; CDR3aa: CASRGDRVNTEAFF
d_gene: TRBD1; j_gene: TRBJ2-7; abundance: NA; v_gene: TRBV29-1; CDR3nt: TGCAGCGTAGACTTCGGACAGGGGGGGGGCGAGCAGTACTTC; CDR3aa: CSVDFGQGGGEQYF
d_gene: NA; j_gene: TRBJ1-2; abundance: NA; v_gene: TRBV19; CDR3nt: TGTGCCAGTAGTATATCCAGGGTGAACTATGGCTACACCTTC; CDR3aa: CASSISRVNYGYTF
d_gene: TRBD1; j_gene: TRBJ1-4; abundance: NA; v_gene: TRBV29-1; CDR3nt: TGCAGCGTTGAGGGATTGTCCGGGACAGACAATGAAAAACTGTTTTTT; CDR3aa: CSVEGLSGTDNEKLFF
d_gene: TRBD2; j_gene: TRBJ2-5; abundance: NA; v_gene: TRBV29-1; CDR3nt: TGCAGCGTTGAAGGCCCCCCCAGCGGGGAGCAAGAGACCCAGTACTTC; CDR3aa: CSVEGPPSGEQETQYF
d_gene: NA; j_gene: TRBJ1-5; abundance: NA; v_gene: TRBV7-2; CDR3nt: TGTGCCAGCAGCGTTAGCCAGGGTAATCAGCCCCAGCATTTT; CDR3aa: CASSVSQGNQPQHF
d_gene: TRBD1; j_gene: TRBJ1-1; abundance: NA; v_gene: TRBV28; CDR3nt: TGTGCCAGCAACCCGCCAGGGGGGACTGAAGCTTTCTTT; CDR3aa: CASNPPGGTEAFF
d_gene: NA; j_gene: TRBJ2-7; abundance: NA; v_gene: TRBV6-5; CDR3nt: TGTGCCAGCAACCTACTGACAGAAACCACCTACGAGCAGTACTTC; CDR3aa: CASNLLTETTYEQYF
d_gene: NA; j_gene: TRBJ2-1; abundance: NA; v_gene: TRBV5-6; CDR3nt: TGTGCCAGCAGCTTGGTAGCGTCTCCATCCTACAATGAGCAGTTCTTC; CDR3aa: CASSLVASPSYNEQFF
d_gene: TRBD2; j_gene: TRBJ2-7; abundance: NA; v_gene: TRBV6-4; CDR3nt: TGTGCCAGCAGCCCAGGACTAGCGGGAACGTACGAGCAGTACTTC; CDR3aa: CASSPGLAGTYEQYF
d_gene: NA; j_gene: TRBJ1-1; abundance: NA; v_gene: TRBV5-4; CDR3nt: TGTGCCAGCGGTCAGATGAACACTGAAGCTTTCTTT; CDR3aa: CASGQMNTEAFF
d_gene: TRBD1; j_gene: TRBJ1-1; abundance: NA; v_gene: TRBV7-2; CDR3nt: TGTGCCAGCTCATGGACAGGGATGGACACTGAAGCTTTCTTT; CDR3aa: CASSWTGMDTEAFF
d_gene: NA; j_gene: TRBJ2-5; abundance: few; v_gene: TRBV29-1; CDR3nt: TGCAGCGTTAGGGGCAGATGGGGGACCCAGTACTTC; CDR3aa: CSVRGRWGTQYF